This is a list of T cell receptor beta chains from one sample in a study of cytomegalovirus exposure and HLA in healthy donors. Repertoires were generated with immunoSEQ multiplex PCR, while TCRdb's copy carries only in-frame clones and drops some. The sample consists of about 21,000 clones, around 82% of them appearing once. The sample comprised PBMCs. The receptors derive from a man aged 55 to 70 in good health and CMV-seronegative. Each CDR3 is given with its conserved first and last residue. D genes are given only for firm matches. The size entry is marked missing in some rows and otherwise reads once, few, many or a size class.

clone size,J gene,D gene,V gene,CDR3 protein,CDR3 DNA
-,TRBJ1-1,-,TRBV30,CAWTRLMNTEAFF,TGTGCCTGGACCCGACTAATGAACACTGAAGCTTTCTTT
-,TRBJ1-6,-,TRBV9,CASSVGERRVSPLHF,TGTGCCAGCAGCGTAGGGGAACGGCGGGTCTCACCCCTCCACTTT
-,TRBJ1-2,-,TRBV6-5,CASSRTANYGYTF,TGTGCCAGCAGTCGGACAGCCAACTATGGCTACACCTTC
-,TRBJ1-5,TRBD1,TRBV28,CASSRWTGGAQPQHF,TGTGCCAGCAGTCGGTGGACAGGTGGAGCTCAGCCCCAGCATTTT
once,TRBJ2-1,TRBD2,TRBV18,CASSPLGRAAEQFF,TGTGCCAGCTCACCCCTCGGGAGGGCCGCTGAGCAGTTCTTC
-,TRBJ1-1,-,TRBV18,CASSPSTGHTEAFF,TGTGCCAGCTCACCTTCCACAGGGCATACTGAAGCTTTCTTT
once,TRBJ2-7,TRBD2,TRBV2,CASREVVAGGRLYEQYF,TGTGCCAGCAGGGAGGTGGTAGCGGGAGGAAGACTCTACGAGCAGTACTTC
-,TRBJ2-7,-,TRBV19,CASSGPRTGSYEQYF,TGTGCCAGTAGTGGACCACGGACTGGCTCCTACGAGCAGTACTTC
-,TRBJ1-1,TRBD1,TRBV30,CASIRGRTEAFF,TGTGCCTCGATCAGGGGGCGAACTGAAGCTTTCTTT
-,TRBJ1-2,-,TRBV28,CASNAINYGYTF,TGTGCCAGCAATGCTATCAACTATGGCTACACCTTC
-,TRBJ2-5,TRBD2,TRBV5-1,CASSLNDLAGGLRTQYF,TGCGCCAGCAGCCTTAACGACCTAGCGGGGGGACTCAGGACCCAGTACTTC
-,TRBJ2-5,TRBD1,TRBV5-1,CASSGTGTGFVQTQYF,TGCGCCAGCAGCGGAACAGGGACAGGGTTTGTGCAGACCCAGTACTTC
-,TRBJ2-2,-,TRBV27,CASSALVVRTGELFF,TGTGCCAGCAGTGCCTTAGTGGTTCGGACCGGGGAGCTGTTTTTT
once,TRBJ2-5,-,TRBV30,CAWSVLAGVTETQYF,TGTGCCTGGAGTGTACTTGCCGGGGTAACAGAGACCCAGTACTTC
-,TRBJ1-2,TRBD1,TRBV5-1,CASRLRQGAITNYGYTF,TGCGCCAGCCGCTTGAGGCAGGGGGCGATTACTAACTATGGCTACACCTTC
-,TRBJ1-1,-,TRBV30,CAWTRGAANTEAFF,TGTGCCTGGACACGGGGGGCGGCGAACACTGAAGCTTTCTTT
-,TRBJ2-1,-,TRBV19,CASQSDRYNEQFF,TGTGCCAGTCAGTCGGACAGATACAATGAGCAGTTCTTC
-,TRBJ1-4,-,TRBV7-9,CASSSPSLEGDEKLFF,TGTGCCAGCAGCTCACCCTCCTTGGAAGGGGATGAAAAACTGTTTTTT
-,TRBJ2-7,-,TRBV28,CASTKPPSYEQYF,TGTGCCAGCACCAAGCCACCCTCCTACGAGCAGTACTTC
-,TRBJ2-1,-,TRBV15,CATSTGRTYNEQFF,TGTGCCACCAGCACGGGGAGGACCTACAATGAGCAGTTCTTC
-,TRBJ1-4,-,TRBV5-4,CASSFGSGSNEKLFF,TGTGCCAGCAGCTTTGGGTCCGGGTCTAATGAAAAACTGTTTTTT
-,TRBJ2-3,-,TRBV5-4,CASSPGTDTQYF,TGTGCCAGCAGCCCAGGCACAGATACGCAGTATTTT
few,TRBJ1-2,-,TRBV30,CAWNTERTYGYTF,TGTGCCTGGAATACAGAGAGGACTTATGGCTACACCTTC
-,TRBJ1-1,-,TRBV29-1,CSVDGGTLNTEAFF,TGCAGCGTTGATGGTGGCACCTTGAACACTGAAGCTTTCTTT
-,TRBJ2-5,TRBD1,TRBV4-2,CASSPSGPGGAETQYF,TGTGCCAGCAGCCCTTCGGGGCCAGGGGGCGCGGAGACCCAGTACTTC
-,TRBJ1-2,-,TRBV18,CASSPPEVGYGYPF,TGTGCCAGCTCACCCCCGGAGGTTGGGTATGGCTACCCCTTC
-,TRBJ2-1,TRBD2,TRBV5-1,CASSLLLAGGRNEQFF,TGCGCCAGCAGCTTGTTACTAGCGGGGGGGCGCAATGAGCAGTTCTTC
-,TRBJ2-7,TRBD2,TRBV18,CASSPLGKGGRLSSYEQYF,TGTGCCAGCTCACCTCTGGGCAAAGGCGGGAGGCTTAGCTCCTACGAGCAGTACTTC
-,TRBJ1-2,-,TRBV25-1,CASSDFGEAGYTF,-
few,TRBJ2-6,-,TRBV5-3,CARSLEESGANVLTF,TGTGCCAGAAGCTTGGAGGAGTCTGGGGCCAACGTCCTGACTTTC
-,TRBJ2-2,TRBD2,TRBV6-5,CASRPRESGELFF,TGTGCCAGCAGACCCCGGGAGAGCGGGGAGCTGTTTTTC
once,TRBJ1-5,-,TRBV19,CASSRGQYSNQPQHF,TGTGCCAGTAGTCGTGGACAGTATAGCAATCAGCCCCAGCATTTT
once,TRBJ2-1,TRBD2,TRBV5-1,CASSEGLAYNEQFF,TGCGCCAGCAGCGAGGGACTAGCGTACAATGAGCAGTTCTTC
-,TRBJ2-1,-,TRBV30,CAWQNVNEQFF,TGTGCCTGGCAAAATGTGAATGAGCAGTTCTTC
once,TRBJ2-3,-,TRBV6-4,CASRRTASTDTQYF,TGTGCCAGCAGGCGGACAGCAAGCACAGATACGCAGTATTTT
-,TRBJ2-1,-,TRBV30,CARSGPHRSSYNEQFF,TGTGCCCGGAGTGGACCTCACAGGAGCTCCTACAATGAGCAGTTCTTC
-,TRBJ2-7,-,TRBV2,CASSENTAYEQYF,TGTGCCAGCAGTGAAAACACAGCCTACGAGCAGTACTTC
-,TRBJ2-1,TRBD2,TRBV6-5,CASSSTSGGAYNEQFF,TGTGCCAGCAGTTCGACTAGCGGGGGCGCCTACAATGAGCAGTTCTTC
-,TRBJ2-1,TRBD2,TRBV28,CASSLPSFSSGRAEQFF,TGTGCCAGCAGTTTACCTTCCTTTTCTAGCGGGAGGGCTGAGCAGTTCTTC
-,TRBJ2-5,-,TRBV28,CASSPGLRRGETQYF,TGTGCCAGCAGTCCAGGGCTCCGGAGAGGAGAGACCCAGTACTTC
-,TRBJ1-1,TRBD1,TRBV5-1,CASSPSSGGGTEAFF,TGCGCCAGCAGCCCTAGTTCAGGGGGCGGGACTGAAGCTTTCTTT
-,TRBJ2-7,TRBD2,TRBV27,CASSLRGVSSYEQYF,TGTGCCAGCAGTTTGCGGGGGGTCAGCTCCTACGAGCAGTACTTC
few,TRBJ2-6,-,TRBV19,CASSIPPGRKSGANVLTF,TGTGCCAGTAGTATCCCGCCGGGTCGAAAATCTGGGGCCAACGTCCTGACTTTC
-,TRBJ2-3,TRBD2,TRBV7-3,CASSSGRGTDTQYF,TGTGCCAGCAGCAGCGGGAGAGGCACAGATACGCAGTATTTT
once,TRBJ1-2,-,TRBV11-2,CASSLQGGANYGYTF,TGTGCCAGCAGCTTACAGGGAGGAGCTAACTATGGCTACACCTTC
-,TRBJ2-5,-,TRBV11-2,CASSLVSGHGIQETQYF,TGTGCCAGCAGCTTGGTTTCTGGTCACGGGATCCAAGAGACCCAGTACTTC
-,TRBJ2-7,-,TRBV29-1,CSAGLRAGEQYF,TGCAGCGCCGGCTTGCGGGCAGGCGAGCAGTACTTC
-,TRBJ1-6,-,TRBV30,CAAFPGSSYNSPLHF,TGTGCCGCCTTCCCGGGGAGTTCTTATAATTCACCCCTCCACTTT
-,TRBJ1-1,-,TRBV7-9,CASSLSGYPEAFF,TGTGCCAGCAGCTTATCGGGGTATCCTGAAGCTTTCTTT
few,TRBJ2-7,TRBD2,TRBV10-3,CAISVTSGSCEQYF,TGTGCCATCAGTGTGACTAGCGGGAGCTGCGAGCAGTACTTC
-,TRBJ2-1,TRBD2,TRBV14,CASSHAGLAGGINEQFF,TGTGCCAGCAGCCACGCGGGACTAGCGGGGGGAATCAATGAGCAGTTCTTC
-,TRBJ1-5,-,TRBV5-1,CASSFVQGHQPQHF,TGCGCCAGCAGCTTCGTACAGGGACATCAGCCCCAGCATTTT
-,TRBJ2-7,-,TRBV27,CASSLSIGQKSYEQYF,TGTGCCAGCAGTTTATCGATAGGACAGAAGTCCTACGAGCAGTACTTC
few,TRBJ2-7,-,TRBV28,CASSFRQGGSDSYEQYF,TGTGCCAGCAGTTTCAGGCAGGGTGGATCAGACTCCTACGAGCAGTACTTC
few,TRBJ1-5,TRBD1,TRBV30,CAWSIAGTAYNQPQHF,TGTGCCTGGAGTATCGCCGGGACAGCTTACAATCAGCCCCAGCATTTT
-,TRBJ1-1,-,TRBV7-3,CASSLKPGLNTEAFF,TGTGCCAGCAGCTTAAAACCAGGGTTGAACACTGAAGCTTTCTTT
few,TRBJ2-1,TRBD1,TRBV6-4,CASSDWDRGYNEQFF,TGTGCCAGCAGTGACTGGGACAGGGGATACAATGAGCAGTTCTTC
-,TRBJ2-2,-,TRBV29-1,CSVEDMVQGETGELFF,TGCAGCGTTGAAGATATGGTCCAGGGTGAAACCGGGGAGCTGTTTTTT
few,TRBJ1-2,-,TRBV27,CASRKLGAGEGYTF,TGTGCCAGCAGGAAACTAGGGGCAGGGGAAGGCTACACCTTC